This T cell receptor (beta chain) was identified in a study of metastatic and nonmetastatic thyroid tumors. Study summary: Across blood and tumor or nodule tissue, repertoires from malignant and benign thyroid patients were compared with one another.

Broader study findings: A significant increase in TCR beta diversity was reportedly seen in malignant thyroid tumors relative to benign nodules, in blood and tumor.

A single count supports this clone. Its antigen is not identified. One end of the junction varies from germline; a read error may be responsible. None of the patients had undergone any treatment ahead of thyroid surgery. Original data processing: Differences in CDR3 between clinicopathological groups were drawn on to build a classifier intended to discriminate distant-metastatic papillary thyroid cancer patients. TCRdb re-called the PCR reads through MiXCR. V and J calls and clone size were set by TCRdb, not the authors. Here the sample spans approximately 60,000 clones, 30% being singletons. CDR1 is SSHAT, CDR2 FNYEAQ, per germline (reference sequence). This CDR3 has 14 amino acids.

The specimen was blood. The sequence was collected from a female donor with papillary thyroid cancer or a benign thyroid nodule (not recorded which). Some clones in this sample may be carry-over from other donors' samples. This rearrangement joins TRBV7-7 to TRBJ2-2; TRBD1 matches at 8 bases. As DNA, the CDR3 is TGTGCTAGCAGCGCGACAGGGGCCACCGGGGAGCTGTTTTTT. Protein product: CASSATGATGELFF.